The 18 T cell receptor beta chains presented below share a single source sample, sequenced in a study of blood T cell repertoires in COVID-19. TCRdb keeps only in-frame clones here, not all; method: immunoSEQ multiplex PCR. The sample includes about 200,000 clones, about 95% of them seen just once. The sequenced sample was peripheral blood. These receptors were taken from a young man with COVID-19, enrolled during active disease.

This chain links TRBV6-2 or TRBV6-3 with TRBJ1-1; D uncertain. The CDR3 has 15 amino acids. V lost 2 bases, J lost 4 bases, and 14 bases lay in between. The V gene's germline CDR1 is MNHEY and CDR2 SVGEGT. In DNA form, the CDR3 reads TGTGCCAGCAGTTACGAGGCGGGGTGGAGCACTGAAGCTTTCTTT. It yields the protein CASSYEAGWSTEAFF.

The chain has TRBV10-3 and TRBJ2-5, with D maybe TRBD1 (6 bases). CDR1 is ENHRY, CDR2 SYGVKD, per germline. V was shortened by 5 bases and J by 2 bases, with 15 bases between the two germline ends. The CDR3 runs to 15 residues. The CDR3 reads CAISPNGQIQETQYF. CDR3 DNA: TGTGCCATCAGTCCAAACGGACAGATACAAGAGACCCAGTACTTC.

The genes are TRBV12-3 or TRBV12-4 and TRBJ1-4; D unresolved. V lost 2 bases to trimming and J lost 7 bases, with 8 bases between them. The CDR3 spans 13 residues. This chain's CDR3 is CASSLSQVEKLFF. The CDR3 bases are TGTGCCAGCAGTTTATCGCAGGTTGAAAAACTGTTTTTT.

This sequence joins TRBV2 and TRBJ2-3; the match to TRBD2 covers 9 bases. Germline values: CDR1 SNHLY, CDR2 FYNNEI. The CDR3 is 16 amino acids. J was trimmed by 1 base and V by 9 bases; bases with no gene match: 11. The CDR3 protein is CARSSGGTQRTDTQYF. The DNA of the CDR3 is TGTGCCAGGTCGAGCGGGGGGACTCAGCGCACAGATACGCAGTATTTT.

CDR3 DNA: TGTGCCAGCAGCGTCTCTGGTTACAGGGAGGGTCAGCCCCAGCATTTT. Translating gives CASSVSGYREGQPQHF. The rearrangement links TRBV9 to TRBJ1-5; D is possibly TRBD1 (6 bases). Germline lookup yields CDR1 SGDLS and CDR2 YYNGEE. The CDR3 is made up of 16 amino acids. The ends were cut back, 2 bases at V and 6 bases at J, with 18 bases in the middle.

The J gene is TRBJ2-5, the V gene TRBV3-1 (or the pseudogene TRBV3-2); D is undetermined. V shed 0 bases and J shed 4 bases, with 3 bases lying between them. This CDR3 contains 12 residues. Germline CDR1 is LGHDT and CDR2 is YNNKEL (reference sequence). The CDR3 bases are TGTGCCAGCAGCCAAGAGGCAGAGACCCAGTACTTC. Protein product: CASSQEAETQYF.

The rearrangement joins TRBV6-5 to TRBJ2-5; D is undetermined. The CDR3 consists of 11 residues. Germline CDR1 MNHEY, CDR2 SVGAGI. Trimming stripped 5 bases from V and 1 base from J, with 2 bases between. The CDR3: CASSLQETQYF. In DNA form, the CDR3 reads TGTGCCAGCAGTCTCCAAGAGACCCAGTACTTC.

The chain combines TRBV12-3 or TRBV12-4 with TRBJ1-3; tentatively, D is TRBD1 (6 bases). The CDR3 length is 10 residues. The V gene lost 5 bases and the J gene lost 14 bases, with 10 bases spanning the gap. The DNA for the CDR3 is TGTGCCAGCAGTCCCGGGACATTATATTTT. Its protein product is CASSPGTLYF.

The chain is built from TRBV28 and TRBJ1-2; D not resolved. Trimming cost V 2 bases and J 4 bases, with 8 bases left between them. Germline CDR1 reads MDHEN; CDR2 reads SYDVKM. The CDR3 has 13 residues. The CDR3 DNA reads as TGTGCCAGCAGTTTAGGAGGAGGCTATGGCTACACCTTC. This encodes CASSLGGGYGYTF.

This chain connects TRBV5-4 to TRBJ1-2; 11 positions agree with TRBD1. The germline CDR1 and CDR2 sequences are SGHNT and YYREEE (reference sequence). Trimming took 3 bases from V and 3 from J; bases not matched to a gene: 1. The CDR3 loop spans 14 amino acids. The CDR3: CASSWDRGDYGYTF. CDR3 DNA sequence: TGTGCCAGCAGCTGGGACAGGGGGGACTATGGCTACACCTTC.

V gene TRBV20-1 combines with J gene TRBJ1-5, with 9 positions matching TRBD1. V was pared by 3 bases and J by 0 bases, with 6 bases of the junction left unmatched. The CDR3 runs to 16 residues. CDR1 DFQATT and CDR2 SNEGSKA come from the germline V gene (reference sequence). As DNA, the CDR3 is TGCAGTGCTAGTGGACAGGGGTACGGTAGCAATCAGCCCCAGCATTTT. This codes for CSASGQGYGSNQPQHF.

This sequence joins TRBV5-4 and TRBJ1-3; no reliable D call. The CDR3 consists of 16 residues. Germline CDR1 SGHNT, CDR2 YYREEE (reference sequence). With 6 bases removed from V and 0 bases from J, the gap between germline ends came to 16 bases. The CDR3 region has the DNA TGTGCCAGCACCCGGGATTCCCCTGACTCTGGAAACACCATATATTTT. It yields the protein CASTRDSPDSGNTIYF.

Turning to this clone: One junction end does not reproduce the germline sequence, and a read error may be involved. The chain's CDR3 is CASSLGQGSYNSPLHF. CDR3 nucleotides: TGTGCCAGCAGCCTAGGACAGGGCTCCTATAATTCACCCCTCCACTTT. This chain joins TRBV13 and TRBJ1-6; TRBD1 aligns across 8 bases. Per germline, CDR1 PRHDT and CDR2 FYEKMQ (reference sequence). The CDR3 consists of 16 residues.

The chain is built from TRBV6-2 or TRBV6-3 and TRBJ2-7, with a weak D call TRBD1 (6 bases). V lost 7 bases and J lost 3, with 13 bases in between. Germline CDR1 and CDR2: MNHEY and SVGEGT. CDR3 length: 13 residues. This CDR3 is CASTPGQFYEQYF. The CDR3 coding sequence is TGTGCCAGCACCCCTGGACAGTTCTACGAGCAGTACTTC.

The chain has TRBV30 and TRBJ1-2, with D perhaps TRBD1 (5 bases). The CDR3 has 13 residues. Germline CDR1 and CDR2: GTSNPN and SVGIG (reference sequence). Trimming left V 0 bases short and J 8 bases short, with 13 bases between. DNA for the CDR3: TGTGCCTGGAGTGTACAGGAGGGTAGCGGCTACACCTTC. Amino acid sequence: CAWSVQEGSGYTF.

The chain employs TRBV5-5 and TRBJ1-1; tentatively, D is TRBD1 (5 bases). V was trimmed by 0 bases and J by 7 bases, leaving 16 bases between them. CDR3 length: 15 residues. Germline assignment: CDR1 SGHKS and CDR2 YYEKEE (reference sequence). The chain's CDR3 is CASSLGRGNPLEAFF. CDR3 DNA: TGTGCCAGCAGCTTGGGACGGGGGAACCCGCTTGAAGCTTTCTTT.

V and J are TRBV2 and TRBJ1-2; perhaps TRBD1 as D (5 bases). The V gene lost 6 bases and the J gene lost 9 bases, with 20 bases spanning the gap. CDR3 length: 14 residues. CDR1 and CDR2 from the germline V gene are SNHLY and FYNNEI. The CDR3 nucleotides read TGTGCCAGCAGCGCCGGGCAGGGATTTCCGAGCTACACCTTC. Translation gives CASSAGQGFPSYTF.

The V gene is TRBV7-3, the J gene TRBJ2-7; 8 bases are a match to TRBD2. V gave up 1 base and J gave up 5 bases; unmatched junction bases: 10. The CDR3 sequence is 16 residues long. CDR1 and CDR2 from the germline V gene are SGHTA and FQGTGA. CDR3 protein: CASSLRAGGPPNEQYF. The CDR3 coding sequence is TGTGCCAGCAGCTTAAGGGCGGGGGGTCCCCCTAACGAGCAGTACTTC. The full variable domain, in which reference TRBV7-3 and TRBJ2-7 provide the parts outside the CDR3, is GAGVSQTPSNKVTEKGKYVELRCDPISGHTALYWYRQSLGQGPEFLIYFQGTGAADDSGLPNDRFFAVRPEGSVSTLKIQRTERGDSAVYLCASSLRAGGPPNEQYFGPGTRLTVT.